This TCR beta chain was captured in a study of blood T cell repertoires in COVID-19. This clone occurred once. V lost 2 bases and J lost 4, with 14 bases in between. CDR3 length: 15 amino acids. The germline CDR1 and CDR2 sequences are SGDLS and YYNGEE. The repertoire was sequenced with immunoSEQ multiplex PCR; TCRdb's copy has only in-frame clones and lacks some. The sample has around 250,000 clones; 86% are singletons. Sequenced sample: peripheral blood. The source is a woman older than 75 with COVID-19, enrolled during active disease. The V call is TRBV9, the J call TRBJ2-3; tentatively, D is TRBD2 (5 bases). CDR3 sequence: CASSVRAAGADTQYF. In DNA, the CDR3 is TGTGCCAGCAGCGTCCGAGCGGCTGGTGCAGATACGCAGTATTTT.